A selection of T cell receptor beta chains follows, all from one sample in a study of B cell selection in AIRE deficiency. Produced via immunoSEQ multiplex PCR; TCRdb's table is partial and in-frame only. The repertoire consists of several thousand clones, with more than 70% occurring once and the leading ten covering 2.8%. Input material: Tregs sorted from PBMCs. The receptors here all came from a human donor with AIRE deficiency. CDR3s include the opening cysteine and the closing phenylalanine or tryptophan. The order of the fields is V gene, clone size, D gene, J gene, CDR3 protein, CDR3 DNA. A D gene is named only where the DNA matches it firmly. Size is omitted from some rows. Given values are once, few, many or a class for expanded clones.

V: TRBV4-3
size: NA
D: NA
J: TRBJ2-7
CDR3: CASSPGPGATYEQYF
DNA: TGCGCCAGCAGCCCTGGCCCCGGGGCGACTTACGAGCAGTACTTC

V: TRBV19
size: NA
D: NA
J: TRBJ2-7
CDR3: CASSPRGSYEQYF
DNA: TGTGCCAGTAGTCCCAGGGGATCCTACGAGCAGTACTTC

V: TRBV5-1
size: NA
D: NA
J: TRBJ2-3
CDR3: CASSLALDYLTDTQYF
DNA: TGCGCCAGCAGCTTGGCCTTGGACTATCTCACAGATACGCAGTATTTT

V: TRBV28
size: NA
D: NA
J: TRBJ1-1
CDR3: CASHREKAFF
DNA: TGTGCCAGCCACAGGGAGAAAGCTTTCTTT

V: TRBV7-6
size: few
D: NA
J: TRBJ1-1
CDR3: CASSFGGGTEAFF
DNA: TGTGCCAGCAGCTTCGGAGGGGGTACTGAAGCTTTCTTT

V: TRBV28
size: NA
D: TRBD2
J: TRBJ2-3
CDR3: CASSRRAGGFTDTQYF
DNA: TGTGCCAGCAGTCGACGAGCGGGGGGGTTCACAGATACGCAGTATTTT

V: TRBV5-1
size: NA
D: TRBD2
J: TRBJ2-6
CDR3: CASSWEGSAGANVLTF
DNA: TGCGCCAGCAGCTGGGAGGGGAGTGCGGGGGCCAACGTCCTGACTTTC

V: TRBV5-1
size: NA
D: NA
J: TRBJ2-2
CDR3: CASSLVGSVLTGELFF
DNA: TGCGCCAGCTCTCTCGTGGGTTCGGTCCTTACCGGGGAGCTGTTTTTT

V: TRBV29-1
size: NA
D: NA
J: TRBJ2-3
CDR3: CSVGGADTQYF
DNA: TGCAGCGTTGGTGGGGCAGATACGCAGTATTTT

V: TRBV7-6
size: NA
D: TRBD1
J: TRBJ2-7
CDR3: CASSLRTGAYEQYF
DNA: TGTGCCAGCAGCTTAAGGACAGGGGCCTACGAGCAGTACTTC

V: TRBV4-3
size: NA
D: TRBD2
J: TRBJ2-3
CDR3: CASSQDWGGSTDTQYF
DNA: TGCGCCAGCAGCCAAGATTGGGGGGGGAGCACAGATACGCAGTATTTT

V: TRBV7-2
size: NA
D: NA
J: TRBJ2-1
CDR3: CASSLAVAGWNEQFF
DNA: TGTGCCAGCAGCTTAGCAGTGGCAGGCTGGAATGAGCAGTTCTTC

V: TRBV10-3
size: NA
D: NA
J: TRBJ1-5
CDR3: CAISESPSGQPQHF
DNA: TGTGCCATCAGTGAGTCCCCGTCGGGCCAGCCCCAGCATTTT

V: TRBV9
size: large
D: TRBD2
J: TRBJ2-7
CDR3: CASSVAAGGIYEQYF
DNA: TGTGCCAGCAGCGTAGCAGCGGGGGGAATCTACGAGCAGTACTTC

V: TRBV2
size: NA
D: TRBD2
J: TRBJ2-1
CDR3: CASRGTSSYNEQFF
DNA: TGTGCCAGCAGGGGGACTAGCTCGTACAATGAGCAGTTCTTC

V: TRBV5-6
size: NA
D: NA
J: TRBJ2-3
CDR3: CASSLTAGDTQYF
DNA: TGTGCCAGCAGCCTGACGGCGGGAGATACGCAGTATTTT

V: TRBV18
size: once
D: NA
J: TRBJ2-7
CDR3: CASSPYDLYEQYF
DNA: TGTGCCAGCTCACCTTACGACTTATACGAGCAGTACTTC

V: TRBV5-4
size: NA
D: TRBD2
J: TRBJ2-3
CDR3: CASSLAAGGREDTQYF
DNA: TGTGCCAGCAGCTTGGCTGCGGGGGGTCGTGAAGATACGCAGTATTTT

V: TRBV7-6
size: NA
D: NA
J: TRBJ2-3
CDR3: CASSLTAGVTDTQYF
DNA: TGTGCCAGCAGCTTAACGGCAGGGGTCACAGATACGCAGTATTTT

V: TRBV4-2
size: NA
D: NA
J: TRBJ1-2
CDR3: CASSQPYGQFYGYTF
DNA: TGTGCCAGCAGCCAACCCTATGGACAGTTCTATGGCTACACCTTC

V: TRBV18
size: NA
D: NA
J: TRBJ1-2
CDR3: CASSPVREFNYGYTF
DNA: TGTGCCAGCTCACCGGTCCGAGAGTTTAACTATGGCTACACCTTC

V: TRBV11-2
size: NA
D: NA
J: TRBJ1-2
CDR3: CASSLPGFYGYTF
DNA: TGTGCCAGCAGCTTACCCGGGTTCTATGGCTACACCTTC

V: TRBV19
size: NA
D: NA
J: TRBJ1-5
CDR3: CASTGQINQPQHF
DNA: TGTGCCAGTACGGGACAAATCAATCAGCCCCAGCATTTT

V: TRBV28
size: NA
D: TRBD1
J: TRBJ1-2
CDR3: CASSLRGRGYGYTF
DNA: TGTGCCAGCAGTCTCAGGGGGCGCGGGTATGGCTACACCTTC

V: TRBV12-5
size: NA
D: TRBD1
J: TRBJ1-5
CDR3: CASGGQFNQPQHF
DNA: TGTGCTAGTGGGGGACAGTTCAATCAGCCCCAGCATTTT

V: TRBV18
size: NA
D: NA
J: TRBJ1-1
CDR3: CASSPRQMNTEAFF
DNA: TGTGCCAGCTCACCAAGACAGATGAACACTGAAGCTTTCTTT

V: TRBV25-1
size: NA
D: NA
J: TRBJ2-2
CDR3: CASSRLFNTGELFF
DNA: TGTGCCAGCAGCAGGCTTTTTAACACCGGGGAGCTGTTTTTT

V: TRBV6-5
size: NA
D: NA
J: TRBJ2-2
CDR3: CASRTGWNTGELFF
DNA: TGTGCCAGCAGGACGGGCTGGAACACCGGGGAGCTGTTTTTT

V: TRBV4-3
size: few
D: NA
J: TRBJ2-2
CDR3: CASSQAPSGLGNTGELFF
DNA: TGCGCCAGCAGCCAAGCCCCCAGCGGGCTTGGAAACACCGGGGAGCTGTTTTTT

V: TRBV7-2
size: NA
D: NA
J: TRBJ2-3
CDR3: CASSLTAGTAGYTQYF
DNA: TGTGCCAGCAGCTTAACGGCAGGGACAGCGGGGTATACGCAGTATTTT

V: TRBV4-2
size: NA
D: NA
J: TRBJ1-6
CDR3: CASSQDSRGGDSPLHF
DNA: TGTGCCAGCAGCCAAGATTCGAGGGGAGGGGATTCACCCCTCCACTTT

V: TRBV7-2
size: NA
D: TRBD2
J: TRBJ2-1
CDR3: CASSFTGTSGNEQFF
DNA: TGTGCCAGCAGCTTTACCGGGACTAGCGGCAATGAGCAGTTCTTC

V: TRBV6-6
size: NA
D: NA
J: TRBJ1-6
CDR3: CAAHSNNSPLHF
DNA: TGTGCCGCCCATAGCAATAATTCACCCCTCCACTTT

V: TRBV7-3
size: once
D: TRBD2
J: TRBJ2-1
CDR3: CASSLLAGGPNEQFF
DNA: TGTGCCAGCAGCTTACTAGCGGGGGGGCCGAATGAGCAGTTCTTC

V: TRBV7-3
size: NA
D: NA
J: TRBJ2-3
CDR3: CASSLGGPDTQYF
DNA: TGTGCCAGCAGCTTAGGAGGGCCAGATACGCAGTATTTT

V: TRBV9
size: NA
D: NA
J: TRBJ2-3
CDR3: CASSVGISASTDTQYF
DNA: TGTGCCAGCAGCGTAGGCATTAGCGCGAGCACAGATACGCAGTATTTT

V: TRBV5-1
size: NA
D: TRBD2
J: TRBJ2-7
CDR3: CASSLVPTSGGAEWSYEQYF
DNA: TGCGCCAGCAGCTTGGTCCCTACTAGCGGGGGGGCCGAATGGTCCTACGAGCAGTACTTC

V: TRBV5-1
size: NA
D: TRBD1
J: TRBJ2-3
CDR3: CASSLGGQGARVTQYF
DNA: TGCGCCAGCAGCTTGGGAGGACAGGGGGCGAGGGTTACGCAGTATTTT

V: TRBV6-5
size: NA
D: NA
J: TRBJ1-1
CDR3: CASSYSGSNTEAFF
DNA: TGTGCCAGCAGTTACTCAGGGTCGAACACTGAAGCTTTCTTT

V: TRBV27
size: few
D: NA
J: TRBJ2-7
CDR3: CASGPGTATYEQYF
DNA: TGTGCCAGCGGCCCAGGGACTGCCACCTACGAGCAGTACTTC